What follows is one TCR beta chain and its context. CDR3 length equals 16 residues. Per the germline V gene, CDR1 is SGHTA and CDR2 is FQGNSA. V was trimmed by 0 bases and J by 0 bases, leaving 8 bases between them. These data come from a study of control samples from healthy donors and cancer patients. Profiling relied on immunoSEQ multiplex PCR, and the TCRdb table lists in-frame clones only, not all of them. The repertoire holds about 150,000 clones, with approximately 94% as singletons. The receptor comes from a woman aged 18-29 years in good health. The chain employs TRBV7-2 and TRBJ2-2, with D perhaps matching TRBD2 (6 bases). Material for sequencing was blood. This CDR3 reads CASSLAGGANTGELFF. In nucleotides, the CDR3 is TGTGCCAGCAGCTTAGCGGGAGGAGCGAACACCGGGGAGCTGTTTTTT.